This entry lists 20 T cell receptor beta chains sequenced from one sample in a study of T-cell memory formation after mild COVID-19. TCRdb processed the 5' RACE reads anew with MiXCR; each CDR3 protein has one entry. This sample has under 300,000 distinct CDR3 sequences, with approximately 19% found just once. Material: PBMCs or a T cell subset sorted from them (not recorded which). The receptors derive from a man aged 18 to 29 who had mild COVID-19 (a few samples of this study predate the infection). Cell type and time point are not known.

This clonotype was seen repeatedly, ten times or more. The chain uses TRBV5-1 and TRBJ2-2, with D possibly matching TRBD1 (5 bases). Trimming removed 6 bases at V and 3 bases at J, with 18 bases between. The CDR3 covers 16 residues. Per the germline V gene, CDR1 is SGHRS and CDR2 is YFSETQ. CDR3 DNA: TGCGCCAGCACCCGACAGACAGCCACCGACACCGGGGAGCTGTTTTTT. The encoded protein is CASTRQTATDTGELFF.

This chain uses TRBV5-5 with TRBJ2-3, with D perhaps being TRBD1 or TRBD2 (7 bases each). Germline CDR1 is SGHKS and CDR2 is YYEKEE (reference sequence). CDR3 length: 15 amino acids. V shed 4 bases and J shed 4 bases, with 16 bases lying between them. CDR3 residues: CASSPRAGGADTQYF. In DNA, the CDR3 is TGTGCCAGCAGCCCACGTGCAGGGGGGGCAGATACGCAGTATTTT.

This rearrangement joins TRBV7-3 to TRBJ2-1, with 10 bases identical to TRBD2. The CDR3 has 15 residues. The ends lost 5 bases at V and 7 bases at J; junction bases unmatched: 8. Germline V gives CDR1 SGHTA, CDR2 FQGTGA. The DNA for the CDR3 is TGTGCCAGCAGCGGGGCTAGCGGGGGTGGTAATGAGCAGTTCTTC. It specifies CASSGASGGGNEQFF.

This clonotype was counted only a few times. V usage is TRBV24-1 and J usage is TRBJ1-5; D possibly corresponds to TRBD1 (5 bases). The germline V and J ends were trimmed by 4 bases and 4 bases, with 28 bases remaining between them. The CDR3 runs 20 residues. Germline loops: CDR1 KGHDR, CDR2 SFDVKD. Here the CDR3 reads CATSEPNRDLLLKRNQPQHF. CDR3 DNA: TGTGCCACCAGTGAACCGAACCGGGACCTTTTACTGAAACGAAATCAGCCCCAGCATTTT.

The rearrangement joins TRBV7-2 to TRBJ1-4, with 12 positions matching TRBD1. Trimming took 8 bases from V and 8 from J; bases not matched to a gene: 9. CDR1 SGHTA and CDR2 FQGNSA come from the germline V gene. The CDR3 runs 15 residues. The CDR3 reads CASGTGGGFGEKLFF. CDR3 nucleotide sequence: TGTGCCAGCGGGACAGGGGGCGGGTTTGGGGAAAAACTGTTTTTT.

This clonotype was observed a handful of times. The chain has TRBV9 and TRBJ2-5; 9 nucleotides line up with TRBD1. CDR3 length: 14 residues. In germline, CDR1 is SGDLS, CDR2 YYNGEE. Trimming at V came to 3 bases and at J to 5 bases, leaving 5 bases not matched to a gene. The CDR3 sequence is CASSEQGAWETQYF. For the CDR3, the DNA is TGTGCCAGCAGCGAACAGGGGGCGTGGGAGACCCAGTACTTC.

DNA for the CDR3: TGTGCCGTGGCCGGGACAGGGACCAATGAGCAGTTCTTC. Translated: CAVAGTGTNEQFF. The J gene is TRBJ2-1, the V gene TRBV10-3; TRBD1 matches at 9 bases. With 11 bases clipped from V and 6 bases from J, the junction kept 8 bases outside the gene matches. Per germline, CDR1 ENHRY and CDR2 SYGVKD. The CDR3 is 13 residues long.

V usage is TRBV29-1 and J usage is TRBJ2-1; D gene unclear. Per the germline V gene, CDR1 is SQVTM and CDR2 is ANQGSEA. V lost 0 bases and J 6 bases, leaving 3 bases between the germline ends. CDR3 length equals 11 residues. CDR3 residues: CSVEESNEQFF. CDR3 sequence (DNA): TGCAGCGTTGAAGAGAGCAATGAGCAGTTCTTC.

This clonotype came up a few times. The DNA for the CDR3 is TGCGCCAGCAGGACAGGGGGGACCGGGGAGCTGTTTTTT. Encoded protein: CASRTGGTGELFF. The chain links TRBV10-1 to TRBJ2-2, with TRBD1 matching 9 bases. V gave up 6 bases and J gave up 5 bases; unmatched junction bases: 1. This CDR3 has 13 residues. Germline CDR1 is WNHNN and CDR2 is SYGVQD (reference sequence).

The chain couples TRBV6-2 or TRBV6-3 to TRBJ2-4; D possibly corresponds to TRBD1 (6 bases). The CDR3 contains 16 residues. V lost 6 bases and J 2 bases, leaving 17 bases between the germline ends. CDR1 is MNHEY, CDR2 SVGEGT, per germline. The CDR3 DNA reads as TGTGCCAGCAGCCCGGGCCTGGGGGCGCCCAAAAACATTCAGTACTTC. It is translated as CASSPGLGAPKNIQYF.

The CDR3 region is CASSFLGVGQPKTV. The CDR3 DNA is TGTGCCAGCAGCTTTCTTGGGGTCGGACAGCCGAAGACTGTC. The rearrangement links TRBV7-2 to TRBJ2-7; D is perhaps TRBD1 (6 bases). The germline V gene encodes CDR1 SGHTA and CDR2 FQGNSA. The CDR3 sequence is 14 residues long.

V usage is TRBV6-5 and J usage is TRBJ2-3; 9 positions agree with TRBD1. V gave up 2 bases and J gave up 4 bases; unmatched junction bases: 4. Germline V gives CDR1 MNHEY, CDR2 SVGAGI. The CDR3 sequence is 15 residues long. This CDR3 is CASSYGTGRPDTQYF. CDR3 nucleotide sequence: TGTGCCAGCAGTTACGGGACAGGGCGTCCAGATACGCAGTATTTT.

The chain joins TRBV29-1 to TRBJ1-2; no firm D call. The CDR3 has 12 amino acids. Germline V lookup: CDR1 SQVTM, CDR2 ANQGSEA. Trimming removed 1 base from V and 4 bases from J, with 7 bases in between. The CDR3 spells CSVEGRLYGYTF. The CDR3 nucleotides read TGCAGCGTTGAAGGCAGGCTCTATGGCTACACCTTC.

This clonotype was detected many times. The chain combines TRBV7-2 with TRBJ2-7; no reliable D call. V lost 2 bases to trimming and J lost 3 bases, with 2 bases between them. There are 11 residues in the CDR3. In germline, CDR1 is SGHTA, CDR2 FQGNSA. The CDR3 sequence: CASSLLYEQYF. CDR3 nucleotides: TGTGCCAGCAGCTTACTCTACGAGCAGTACTTC.

This clonotype was seen a few times. The CDR3 nucleotides read TGCAGTGCTAGCCCCTTTAGTGGTGAGCAGTTCTTC. It encodes CSASPFSGEQFF. The chain employs TRBV20-1 and TRBJ2-1; no clear D. Germline V gene lookup returns CDR1 DFQATT and CDR2 SNEGSKA (reference sequence). The CDR3 sequence is 12 residues long. Trimming pared 3 bases from V and 9 bases from J, leaving 12 bases between.

This clonotype was detected only once. This chain links TRBV5-1 with TRBJ1-5, with a weak D call TRBD1 (5 bases). The germline gives CDR1 SGHRS, CDR2 YFSETQ. Trimming left V 3 bases short and J 2 bases short, with 12 bases between. CDR3 length: 15 residues. The CDR3 is CASSSSGGRNQPQHF. In nucleotides, the CDR3 is TGCGCCAGCAGCTCCTCCGGGGGTCGCAATCAGCCCCAGCATTTT.

The rearrangement joins TRBV12-3 or TRBV12-4 to TRBJ1-1; D unresolved. The CDR3 totals 12 residues. V was shortened by 6 bases and J by 4 bases, with 9 bases between the two germline ends. The DNA for the CDR3 is TGTGCCAGCAGCAACGGCGGCACTGAAGCTTTCTTT. It codes for CASSNGGTEAFF.

This clonotype was seen a few times. The chain has TRBV20-1 and TRBJ1-6; 8 bases map to TRBD1. This CDR3 has 15 residues. Trimming at V came to 1 base and at J to 1 base, leaving 0 bases not matched to a gene. Germline-derived CDR1 and CDR2 are DFQATT and SNEGSKA (reference sequence). CDR3 region: CSARGQGSYNSPLHF. CDR3 DNA: TGCAGTGCTAGAGGACAGGGGTCCTATAATTCACCCCTCCACTTT.

V gene TRBV5-1 combines with J gene TRBJ1-1; D not certain. The germline gives CDR1 SGHRS, CDR2 YFSETQ. Trimming pared 4 bases from V and 4 bases from J, leaving 11 bases between. This CDR3 is built from 13 residues. CDR3 protein: CASSTDLGTEAFF. CDR3 bases: TGCGCCAGCAGCACCGACCTGGGCACTGAAGCTTTCTTT.

The rearrangement uses TRBV20-1 and TRBJ2-7, with a tentative D call TRBD2 (6 bases). The CDR3 runs 13 residues. Per the germline V gene, CDR1 is DFQATT and CDR2 is SNEGSKA (reference sequence). Trimming shortened V by 5 bases and J by 2 bases, and 13 bases separated the two germline ends. The CDR3 here is CSAPRRDPYEQYV. The DNA for the CDR3 is TGCAGTGCTCCAAGGAGGGACCCCTACGAGCAGTACGTC.